A selection of T cell receptor beta chains follows, all from one sample in a study of shared clonotypes between healthy human individuals. TCRdb keeps only in-frame clones here, not all; method: immunoSEQ multiplex PCR. The sample has fewer than 2.5 million clones, roughly 93% seen once. Sequenced: naive CD4+ T cells from PBMCs. Receptor source: a man younger than 35 in good health. Some clones in this sample may be carry-over from other donors' samples. Each CDR3 is given without its conserved first and last residue. Fields, in order: V gene, J gene, clone size, CDR3 protein. The listing skips clone size in some rows; elsewhere it reads once, few, many or a size class.

TRBV9	TRBJ2-7	NA	ASRGSGGENEQY
TRBV4-2	TRBJ2-5	once	ASSRAGQQGETQY
TRBV4-3	TRBJ2-3	NA	ASSQDKAWGDTQY
TRBV7-2	TRBJ2-3	NA	ASSLEAGLADTQY
TRBV5-1	TRBJ2-2	NA	ASSLRGSGANTGELF
TRBV6-6	TRBJ2-7	NA	ASSGLAGVSHEQY
TRBV4-2	TRBJ2-7	NA	ASSQDRRTSGRGWY
TRBV28	TRBJ2-7	NA	ASSSPTGTYEQY
TRBV6-6	TRBJ2-7	NA	ASSPGRAYEQY
TRBV20-1	TRBJ2-7	NA	SASRLTEQY
TRBV28	TRBJ1-2	NA	ASKGRVNYGYT
TRBV4-2	TRBJ2-1	few	ASSQEGGTIRGEQF
TRBV9	TRBJ2-5	NA	ASSVDGQETQY
TRBV28	TRBJ2-5	once	ASSLPGQAPTQY